One sample yielded the 8 T cell receptor beta chains listed below, sequenced in a study of T-cell memory formation after mild COVID-19. TCRdb redid the calling of the 5' RACE reads with MiXCR, one entry per CDR3 protein. The sample contains hundreds of thousands of distinct CDR3 sequences, approximately 27% of which appear only once. The sample taken for sequencing was PBMCs or a T cell subset sorted from them (not recorded which). Source of these receptors: an adult woman who had mild COVID-19 (a few samples of this study predate the infection). Cell type and time point are not known.

Only a few counts were recorded for this clonotype. The gene calls are TRBV7-3 and TRBJ2-7; 7 bases are shared with TRBD1. Per germline, CDR1 SGHTA and CDR2 FQGTGA. The CDR3 runs 14 residues. V lost 4 bases and J lost 2; bases outside the gene matches: 5. CDR3 in amino acids: CASSSPDRAYEQYF. In nucleotides, the CDR3 is TGTGCCAGCAGCTCACCCGACAGGGCCTACGAGCAGTACTTC.

V is TRBV11-2 and J is TRBJ2-7; the D is unclear. Per the germline V gene, CDR1 is SGHAT and CDR2 is FQNNGV. The CDR3 sequence is 12 residues long. Trimming pared 4 bases from V and 6 bases from J, leaving 10 bases between. CDR3 nucleotides: TGTGCCAGCAGCTCTCTAGGATTCGAGCAGTACTTC. It yields the protein CASSSLGFEQYF.

The chain couples TRBV12-3 or TRBV12-4 to TRBJ2-5; D gene uncertain. CDR3 length: 13 amino acids. V shed 2 bases and J shed 7 bases, with 11 bases lying between them. The CDR3 is CASSLRGLGTQYF. In DNA, the CDR3 is TGTGCCAGCAGTTTACGAGGCCTGGGGACCCAGTACTTC.

This clonotype was observed a handful of times. The gene calls are TRBV7-9 and TRBJ2-4; D is possibly TRBD2 (7 bases). This CDR3 has 15 residues. Trimming left V 5 bases short and J 8 bases short, with 19 bases between. The germline V gene has CDR1 SEHNR and CDR2 FQNEAQ (reference sequence). The CDR3 DNA follows: TGTGCCAGCAGCCAGGGGAGGGGTATAGTAGACATTCAGTACTTC. Its protein is CASSQGRGIVDIQYF. Looking up the rest from reference TRBV7-9 and TRBJ2-4 gives the full variable domain: DTGVSQNPRHKITKRGQNVTFRCDPISEHNRLYWYRQTLGQGPEFLTYFQNEAQLEKSRLLSDRFSAERPKGSFSTLEIQRTEQGDSAMYLCASSQGRGIVDIQYFGAGTRLSVL.

This clonotype was found a few times. This chain uses TRBV7-9 with TRBJ1-6, with D perhaps matching TRBD1 (6 bases). The CDR3 is made up of 16 amino acids. Germline-derived CDR1 and CDR2 are SEHNR and FQNEAQ (reference sequence). Trimming removed 5 bases at V and 5 bases at J, with 16 bases between. The CDR3 DNA follows: TGTGCCAGCAGCGTAGGGGGGGGACCGGATAATTCACCCCTCCACTTT. Its protein product is CASSVGGGPDNSPLHF.

This clonotype appeared a few times. The chain combines TRBV5-1 with TRBJ2-7; D remains unclear. Germline assignment: CDR1 SGHRS and CDR2 YFSETQ. This CDR3 region has 12 residues. Trimming shortened V by 4 bases and J by 4 bases, and 9 bases separated the two germline ends. The CDR3 is CASSEDRYEQYF. In DNA, the CDR3 is TGCGCCAGCAGCGAAGACCGGTACGAGCAGTACTTC.

The chain has TRBV29-1 and TRBJ1-2; D ambiguous. The CDR3 runs 10 residues. Trimming stripped 4 bases from V and 13 bases from J, with 13 bases between. Germline V gives CDR1 SQVTM, CDR2 ANQGSEA. The CDR3 region is CSVAVEDPTF. DNA of the CDR3: TGCAGCGTTGCCGTTGAGGATCCCACCTTC.

CDR3 in amino acids: CASRLRRGGYEQYF. The CDR3 DNA reads as TGTGCCAGCAGGCTGCGGCGGGGGGGCTACGAGCAGTACTTC. The V and J genes are TRBV6-5 and TRBJ2-7; 9 bases fit TRBD2. The junction had 6 bases not matched to a gene; V was cut back by 6 bases and J by 3 bases. Looked up from germline, CDR1 is MNHEY and CDR2 is SVGAGI. CDR3 length: 14 amino acids.